This TCR beta chain was captured in a study of T cell responses to AZD1222 COVID-19 vaccine. Only in-frame clones appear in the TCRdb table, and some are missing; sequencing was by immunoSEQ multiplex PCR. The sample carries around 120,000 clones, roughly 84% recorded once. The V gene end was trimmed by 6 bases and the J gene end by 4 bases; junction bases not matched to a gene: 9. Per germline, CDR1 MNHEY and CDR2 SVGAGI. CDR3 length: 15 residues. The source of this sequence is an adult who received the AZD1222 COVID-19 vaccine. The V gene is TRBV6-5, the J gene TRBJ2-1; 7 bases fit TRBD2. The starting material was peripheral blood, obtained 28 days after the second AZD1222 dose. CDR3 region: CASSSTGRIYNEQFF. CDR3 bases: TGTGCCAGCAGCTCTACCGGGAGGATTTACAATGAGCAGTTCTTC.